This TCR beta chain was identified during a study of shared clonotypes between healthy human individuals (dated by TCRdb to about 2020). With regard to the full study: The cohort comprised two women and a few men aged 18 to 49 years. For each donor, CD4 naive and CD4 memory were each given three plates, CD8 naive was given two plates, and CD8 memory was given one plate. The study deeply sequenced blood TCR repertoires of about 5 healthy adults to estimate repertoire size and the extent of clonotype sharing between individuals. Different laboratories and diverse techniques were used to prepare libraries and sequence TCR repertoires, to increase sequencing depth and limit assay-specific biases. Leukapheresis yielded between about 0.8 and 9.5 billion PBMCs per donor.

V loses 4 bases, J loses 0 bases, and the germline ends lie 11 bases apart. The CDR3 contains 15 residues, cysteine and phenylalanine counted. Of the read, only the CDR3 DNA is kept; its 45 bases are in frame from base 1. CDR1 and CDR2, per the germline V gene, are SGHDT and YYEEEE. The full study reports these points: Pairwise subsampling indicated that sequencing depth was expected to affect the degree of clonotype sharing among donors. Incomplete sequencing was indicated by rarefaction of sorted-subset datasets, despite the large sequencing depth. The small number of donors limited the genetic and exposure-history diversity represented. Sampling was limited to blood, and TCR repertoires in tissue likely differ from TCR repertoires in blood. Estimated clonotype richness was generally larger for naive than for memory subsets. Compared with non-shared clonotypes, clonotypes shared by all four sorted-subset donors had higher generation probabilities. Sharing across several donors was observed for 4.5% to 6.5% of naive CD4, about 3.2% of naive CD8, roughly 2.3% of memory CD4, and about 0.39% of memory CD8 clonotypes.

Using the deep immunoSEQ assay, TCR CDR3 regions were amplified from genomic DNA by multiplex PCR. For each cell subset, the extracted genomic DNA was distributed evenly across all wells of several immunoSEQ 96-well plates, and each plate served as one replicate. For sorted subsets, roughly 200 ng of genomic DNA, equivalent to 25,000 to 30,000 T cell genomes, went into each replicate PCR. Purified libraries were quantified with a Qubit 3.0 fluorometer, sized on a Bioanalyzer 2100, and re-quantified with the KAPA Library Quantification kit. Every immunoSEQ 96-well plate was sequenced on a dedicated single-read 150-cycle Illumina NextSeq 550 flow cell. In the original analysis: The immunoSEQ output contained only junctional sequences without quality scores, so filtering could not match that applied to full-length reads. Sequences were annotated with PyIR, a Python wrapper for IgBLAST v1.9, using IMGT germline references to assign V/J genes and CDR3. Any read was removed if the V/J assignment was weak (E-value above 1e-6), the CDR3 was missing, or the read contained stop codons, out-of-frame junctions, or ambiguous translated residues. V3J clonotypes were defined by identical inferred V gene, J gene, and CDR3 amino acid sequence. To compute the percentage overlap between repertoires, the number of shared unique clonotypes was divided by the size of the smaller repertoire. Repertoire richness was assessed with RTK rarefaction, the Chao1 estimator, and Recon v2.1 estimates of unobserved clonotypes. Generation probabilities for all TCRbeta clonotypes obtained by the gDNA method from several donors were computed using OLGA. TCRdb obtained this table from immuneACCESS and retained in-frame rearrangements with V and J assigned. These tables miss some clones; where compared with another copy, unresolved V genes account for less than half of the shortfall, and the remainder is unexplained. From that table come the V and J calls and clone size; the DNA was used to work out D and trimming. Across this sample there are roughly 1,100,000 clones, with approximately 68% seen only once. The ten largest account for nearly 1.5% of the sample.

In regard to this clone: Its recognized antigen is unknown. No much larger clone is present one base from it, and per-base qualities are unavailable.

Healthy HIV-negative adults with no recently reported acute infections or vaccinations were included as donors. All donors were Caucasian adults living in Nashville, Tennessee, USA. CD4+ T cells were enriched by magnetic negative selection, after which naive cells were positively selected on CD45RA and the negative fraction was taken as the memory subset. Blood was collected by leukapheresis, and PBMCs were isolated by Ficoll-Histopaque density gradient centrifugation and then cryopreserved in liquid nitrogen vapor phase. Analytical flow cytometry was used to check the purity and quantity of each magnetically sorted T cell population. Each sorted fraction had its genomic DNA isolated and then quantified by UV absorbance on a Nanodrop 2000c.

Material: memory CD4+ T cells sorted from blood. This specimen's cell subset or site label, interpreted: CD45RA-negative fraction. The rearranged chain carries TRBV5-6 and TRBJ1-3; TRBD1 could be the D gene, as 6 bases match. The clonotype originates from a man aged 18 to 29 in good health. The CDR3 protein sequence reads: CASSVGGFSGNTIYF. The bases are TGTGCCAGCAGCGTAGGGGGTTTCTCTGGAAACACCATATATTTT.